These 13 T cell receptor beta chains originate from one sample sequenced in a study of blood T cell repertoires in COVID-19. Produced via immunoSEQ multiplex PCR; TCRdb's table is partial and in-frame only. Here the sample spans approximately 100,000 clones, about 90% being singletons. Specimen: peripheral blood. All receptors come from a human donor with COVID-19, enrolled during active disease. The donor label of this sample is uncertain.

This clone was seen just once. V and J are TRBV11-2 and TRBJ1-1; no definite D call. The CDR3 spans 14 residues. The ends were cut back, 5 bases at V and 4 bases at J, with 14 bases in the middle. The germline V gene has CDR1 SGHAT and CDR2 FQNNGV. The DNA of the CDR3 is TGTGCCAGCAGCCACCCGCGAGAGGGCACTGAAGCTTTCTTT. Translated, it gives CASSHPREGTEAFF.

The chain is built from TRBV28 and TRBJ2-7, with D perhaps TRBD2 (5 bases). V was shortened by 6 bases and J by 4 bases, with 10 bases between the two germline ends. Germline lookup yields CDR1 MDHEN and CDR2 SYDVKM. The CDR3 totals 12 residues. CDR3 region: CASRAGVYEQYF. The CDR3 DNA reads TGTGCCAGCAGGGCCGGGGTTTACGAGCAGTACTTC.

The chain joins TRBV6-6 to TRBJ2-5, with 10 bases matching TRBD2. Germline values: CDR1 MNHNY, CDR2 SVGAGI (reference sequence). V was pared by 3 bases and J by 7 bases, with 8 bases of the junction left unmatched. This CDR3 spans 15 amino acids. This CDR3 is CASSYSGGSRGTQYF. CDR3 sequence (DNA): TGTGCCAGCAGTTATAGCGGGGGGTCCCGGGGGACCCAGTACTTC.

CDR3 in DNA: TGTGCCAGCAGCCCCTCTGGCGGGGGGGCCTCCGGGGAGCTGTTTTTT. Protein: CASSPSGGGASGELFF. The chain has TRBV7-6 and TRBJ2-2; 9 bases line up with TRBD2. Germline-derived CDR1 and CDR2 are SGHVS and FNYEAQ. CDR3 size: 16 residues. With 5 bases clipped from V and 6 bases from J, the junction kept 10 bases outside the gene matches.

This clone is a singleton in its sample. The chain links TRBV6-6 to TRBJ2-1; TRBD2 agrees at 10 bases. There are 15 residues in the CDR3. Germline V gene data show CDR1 as MNHNY and CDR2 as SVGAGI (reference sequence). V lost 6 bases, J lost 4 bases, and 6 bases stayed unmatched. CDR3 nucleotides: TGTGCCAGCAGGAGACGGACTAGCGGTTACAATGAGCAGTTCTTC. As protein: CASRRRTSGYNEQFF.

This clone appeared a single time. The DNA of the CDR3 is TGTGCCAGCAGTACCCCGGGGTTCGCCTACGAGCAGTACTTC. Protein: CASSTPGFAYEQYF. The chain links TRBV6-2 or TRBV6-3 to TRBJ2-7; D may be TRBD2 (5 bases). Germline V gene data show CDR1 as MNHEY and CDR2 as SVGEGT. The CDR3 extends over 14 amino acids. V lost 5 bases to trimming and J lost 2 bases, with 13 bases between them.

This sequence joins TRBV5-4 and TRBJ2-3; D may be TRBD2 (5 bases). V was pared by 0 bases and J by 10 bases, with 18 bases between. This CDR3 has 15 residues. The germline V gene has CDR1 SGHNT and CDR2 YYREEE (reference sequence). This CDR3 is CASSLESASEGAQYF. For the CDR3, the DNA is TGTGCCAGCAGCTTGGAGTCAGCCAGCGAGGGTGCGCAGTATTTT.

V and J are TRBV10-1 and TRBJ2-1, with 7 bases aligning to TRBD1. Germline assignment: CDR1 WNHNN and CDR2 SYGVQD (reference sequence). V trimming: 2 bases; J trimming: 0 bases; junction bases outside the gene matches: 7. This CDR3 spans 17 amino acids. CDR3 loop: CASSEDPDRFSYNEQFF. The CDR3 DNA reads as TGCGCCAGCAGTGAGGATCCGGACAGGTTCTCCTACAATGAGCAGTTCTTC.

The CDR3 nucleotides read TGTGCCAGCAGCGTAGAGGCAGGGCTTATCTCTGGAAACACCATATATTTT. Its protein is CASSVEAGLISGNTIYF. The chain has TRBV9 and TRBJ1-3; TRBD1 is a possible D gene (5 bases). This CDR3 comprises 17 residues. Per germline, CDR1 SGDLS and CDR2 YYNGEE. Trimming left V 0 bases short and J 0 bases short, with 13 bases between.

The chain employs TRBV6-1 and TRBJ2-7, with 8 bases that match TRBD2. The length of the CDR3 is 14 residues. CDR1 is MNHNS, CDR2 SASEGT, per germline. Losses at the gene ends were 1 base for V and 12 bases for J; bases not matched to a gene: 11. The CDR3 nucleotides are TGTGCCAGCAGTGAAGTAACCGCGGGGGGACCTCTGTACTTC. This translates into CASSEVTAGGPLYF.

This clone appeared once. J is TRBJ2-6 and V is TRBV5-4; D possibly corresponds to TRBD1 (6 bases). The V gene lost 2 bases and the J gene lost 2 bases, with 8 bases spanning the gap. The CDR3 has 15 amino acids. Germline V gives CDR1 SGHNT, CDR2 YYREEE (reference sequence). CDR3 sequence reads: CASSFTGTGANVLTF. Here the CDR3 DNA reads TGTGCCAGCAGCTTCACAGGGACTGGGGCCAACGTCCTGACTTTC.

The V gene is TRBV5-1, the J gene TRBJ2-3; a possible D gene is TRBD1 (6 bases). From germline, CDR1 is SGHRS and CDR2 YFSETQ. V lost 4 bases to trimming and J lost 2 bases, with 14 bases between them. CDR3 length: 15 residues. The CDR3 DNA reads as TGCGCCAGCAGCCCCGACAGGATTTACACAGATACGCAGTATTTT. Translated, it gives CASSPDRIYTDTQYF.

The rearrangement uses TRBV4-1 and TRBJ1-1; D is ambiguous. The germline CDR1 and CDR2 sequences are MGHRA and YSYEKL. V was trimmed by 1 base and J by 1 base, leaving 4 bases between them. The CDR3 has 13 residues. In nucleotides, the CDR3 is TGCGCCAGCAGCCAAGTACAGAACACTGAAGCTTTCTTT. This encodes CASSQVQNTEAFF.